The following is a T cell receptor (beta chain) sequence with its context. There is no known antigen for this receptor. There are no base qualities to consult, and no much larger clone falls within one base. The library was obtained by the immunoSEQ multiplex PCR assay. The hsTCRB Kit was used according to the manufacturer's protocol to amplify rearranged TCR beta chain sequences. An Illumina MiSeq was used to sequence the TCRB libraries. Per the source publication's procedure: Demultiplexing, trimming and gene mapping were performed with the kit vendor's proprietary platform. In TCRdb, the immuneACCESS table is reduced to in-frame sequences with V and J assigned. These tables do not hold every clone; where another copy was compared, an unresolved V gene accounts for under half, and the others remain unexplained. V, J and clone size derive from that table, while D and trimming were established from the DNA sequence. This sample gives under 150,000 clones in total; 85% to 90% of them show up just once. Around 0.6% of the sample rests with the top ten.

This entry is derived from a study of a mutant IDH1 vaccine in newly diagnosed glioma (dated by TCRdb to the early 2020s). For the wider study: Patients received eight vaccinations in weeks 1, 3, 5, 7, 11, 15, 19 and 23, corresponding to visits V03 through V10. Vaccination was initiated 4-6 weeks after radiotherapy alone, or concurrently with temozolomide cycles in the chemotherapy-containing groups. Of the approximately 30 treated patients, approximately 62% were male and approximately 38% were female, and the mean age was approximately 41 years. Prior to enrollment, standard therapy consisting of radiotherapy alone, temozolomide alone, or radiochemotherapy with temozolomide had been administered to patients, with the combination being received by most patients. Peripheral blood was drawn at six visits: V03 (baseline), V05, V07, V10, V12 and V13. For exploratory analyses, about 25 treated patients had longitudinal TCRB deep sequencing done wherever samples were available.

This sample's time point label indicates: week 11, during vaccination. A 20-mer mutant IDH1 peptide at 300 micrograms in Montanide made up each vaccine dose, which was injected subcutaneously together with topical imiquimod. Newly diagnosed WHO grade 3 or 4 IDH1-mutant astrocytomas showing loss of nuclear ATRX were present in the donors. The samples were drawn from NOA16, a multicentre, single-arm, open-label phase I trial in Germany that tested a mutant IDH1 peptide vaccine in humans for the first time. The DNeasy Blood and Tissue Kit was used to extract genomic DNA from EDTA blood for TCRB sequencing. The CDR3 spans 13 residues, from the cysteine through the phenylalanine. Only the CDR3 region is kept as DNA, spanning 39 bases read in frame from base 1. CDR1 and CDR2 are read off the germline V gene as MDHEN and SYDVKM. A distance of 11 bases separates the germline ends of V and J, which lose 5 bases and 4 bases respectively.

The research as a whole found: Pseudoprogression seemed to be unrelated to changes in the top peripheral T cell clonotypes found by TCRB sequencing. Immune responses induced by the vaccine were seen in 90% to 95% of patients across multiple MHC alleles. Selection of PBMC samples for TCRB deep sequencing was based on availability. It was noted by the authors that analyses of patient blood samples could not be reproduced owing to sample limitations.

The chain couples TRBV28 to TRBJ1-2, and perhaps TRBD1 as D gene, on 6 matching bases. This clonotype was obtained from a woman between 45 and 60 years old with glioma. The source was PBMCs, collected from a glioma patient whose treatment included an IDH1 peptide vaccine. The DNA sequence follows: TGTGCCAGCAGTGCAGGGGCGGGCTATGGCTACACCTTC. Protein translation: CASSAGAGYGYTF.